This T cell receptor beta chain was obtained from a study of sequential checkpoint blockade in melanoma. Study overall: Arm A got nivolumab then ipilimumab; arm B the reverse, 1:1. Both treatment sequences were followed by maintenance nivolumab.

Treatment indicated: randomized to nivolumab then ipilimumab (arm A) or the reverse (arm B). None of the patients previously received DNA-damaging chemotherapy. Sorted cells were live CD3+CD8+, lacking CD19 and CD56, from PBMCs. TCRdb's copy holds only in-frame clones and misses some; the assay was immunoSEQ multiplex PCR. The sample contains fewer than 35,000 clones, 86% of which appear only once. CDR3 length: 12 residues. The germline V gene has CDR1 SGDLS and CDR2 YYNGEE. Trimming left V 3 bases short and J 3 bases short, with 7 bases between. The specimen was CD8+ T cells sorted from blood (inferred from file names), collected from a patient given nivolumab and ipilimumab in sequence. The genes are TRBV9 and TRBJ2-7; tentatively, D is TRBD2 (6 bases). This TCR came from a human donor with melanoma. The CDR3 DNA reads TGTGCCAGCAGCGGGGGGGACTACGAGCAGTACTTC. It yields the protein CASSGGDYEQYF.